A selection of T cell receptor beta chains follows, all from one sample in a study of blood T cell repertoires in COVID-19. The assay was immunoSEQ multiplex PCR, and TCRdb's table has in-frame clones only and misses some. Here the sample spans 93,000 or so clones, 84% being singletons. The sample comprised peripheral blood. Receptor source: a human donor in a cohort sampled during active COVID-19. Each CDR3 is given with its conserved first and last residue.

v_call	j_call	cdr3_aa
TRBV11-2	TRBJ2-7	CASSTYGQVDEQYF
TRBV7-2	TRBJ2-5	CASSRDSKETQYF
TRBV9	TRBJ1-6	CASSEGAGNNSPLHF
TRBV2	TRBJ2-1	CASSGDGGTEQFF
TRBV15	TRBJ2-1	CATSRGASGGAIGYNEQFF
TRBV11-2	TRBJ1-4	CASSQARNTNEKLFF
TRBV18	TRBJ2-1	CASSPLQGNFLNEQFF
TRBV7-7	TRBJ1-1	CASRPLAAGEAFF
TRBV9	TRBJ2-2	CASSVAGSGTGELFF
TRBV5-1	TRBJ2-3	CASSPQGPTDTQYF
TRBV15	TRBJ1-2	CATGGRPPYGYTF
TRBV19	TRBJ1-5	CASTETALGQPQHF
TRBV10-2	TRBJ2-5	CASTAGVGGTQYF
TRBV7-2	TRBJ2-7	CASSLSSYEQYF
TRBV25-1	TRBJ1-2	CASSVRDSYGYTF
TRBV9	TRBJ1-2	CASSVDPTGGALGGYTF
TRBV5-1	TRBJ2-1	CASSLTHAPSSSYNEQFF
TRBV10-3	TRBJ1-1	CAISDGSGGIDTEAFF
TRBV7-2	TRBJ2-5	CASAREETQYF
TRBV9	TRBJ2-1	CASSVSGREAQFF
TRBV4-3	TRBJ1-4	CASSPGAGEGKLFF
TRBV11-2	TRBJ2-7	CASSLEQNSYEQYF
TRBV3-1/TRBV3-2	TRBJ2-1	CASSKPGTSGGGEQFF